Below are 20 T cell receptor beta chains sequenced from a single sample in a study of blood T cell repertoires in COVID-19. Method: immunoSEQ multiplex PCR; TCRdb's copy keeps in-frame clones and lacks some. This sample has a few hundred thousand clones, with around 86% found just once. Sequencing input: peripheral blood. These receptors were collected from a man aged 40-50 years who had recovered from COVID-19.

The chain recombines TRBV19 with TRBJ1-1, with D hard to call. The length of the CDR3 is 13 residues. Germline lookup yields CDR1 LNHDA and CDR2 SQIVND (reference sequence). Trimming cost V 4 bases and J 4 bases, with 10 bases left between them. The CDR3 bases are TGTGCCAGTAGTACGACTGCTACCACTGAAGCTTTCTTT. It specifies CASSTTATTEAFF.

The V call is TRBV5-4, the J call TRBJ2-1; TRBD2 matches 7 bases. Germline V gene lookup returns CDR1 SGHNT and CDR2 YYREEE (reference sequence). V shed 0 bases and J 11 bases; nucleotides not matched to a gene: 11. CDR3 length: 15 residues. The CDR3 here is CASSLAGGLGGKQFF. Here the CDR3 DNA reads TGTGCCAGCAGCTTGGCCGGGGGGTTAGGAGGTAAGCAGTTCTTC.

The rearrangement joins TRBV7-6 to TRBJ2-1; TRBD2 aligns across 8 bases. CDR3 length: 21 residues. V lost 1 base to trimming and J lost 9 bases; unmatched junction nucleotides: 26. Germline CDR1 reads SGHVS; CDR2 reads FNYEAQ. CDR3 amino acids: CASSLVSWAGGRRVKRFEQFF. In nucleotides, the CDR3 is TGTGCCAGCAGCTTAGTCAGTTGGGCGGGGGGTCGGCGGGTGAAAAGGTTTGAGCAGTTCTTC. Based on the CDR3 plus reference TRBV7-6 and TRBJ2-1, the full variable domain is GAGVSQSPRYKVTKRGQDVALRCDPISGHVSLYWYRQALGQGPEFLTYFNYEAQQDKSGLPNDRFSAERPEGSISTLTIQRTEQRDSAMYRCASSLVSWAGGRRVKRFEQFFGPGTRLTVL.

CDR3 DNA: TGCGCCAGCAGCCCCACAGGGAGGGACACCGGGGAGCTGTTTTTT. It yields the protein CASSPTGRDTGELFF. The chain links TRBV5-1 to TRBJ2-2, with D possibly being TRBD2 (7 bases). V lost 4 bases and J lost 3, with 13 bases in between. Germline V gene lookup returns CDR1 SGHRS and CDR2 YFSETQ. There are 15 residues in the CDR3.

About this clone itself: Other DNA sequences of this sample code for an identical CDR3. The chain employs TRBV6-5 and TRBJ2-7; tentative D call: TRBD1 (5 bases). V was pared by 4 bases and J by 11 bases, with 18 bases between. The germline CDR1 and CDR2 sequences are MNHEY and SVGAGI. CDR3 size: 13 residues. The CDR3 sequence: CASSSDTNDLEYF. In nucleotides, the CDR3 is TGTGCCAGCAGTTCGGACACGAACGATTTGGAGTACTTC.

Notes on this clone: Since no conserved phenylalanine or tryptophan closes the CDR3, a read error is the likely cause. The limits of the CDR3 on the DNA are not certain, so only TCRdb's listed CDR3 is given. The rearrangement joins TRBV6-6 to TRBJ1-1. In germline, CDR1 is MNHNY, CDR2 SVGAGI (reference sequence). The CDR3 is 12 amino acids long, termini counted. CDR3 sequence: CASSYLGEGRRL.

This rearrangement joins TRBV7-9 to TRBJ1-1; weak D call: TRBD1 (5 bases). There are 16 residues in the CDR3. Trimming took 3 bases from V and 5 from J, leaving 19 bases between them. Germline loops: CDR1 SEHNR, CDR2 FQNEAQ (reference sequence). CDR3 DNA: TGTGCCAGCAGCTTGGGAAGATTGGGGGGATGGACTGAAGCTTTCTTT. It specifies CASSLGRLGGWTEAFF.

The gene calls are TRBV9 and TRBJ2-3; TRBD2 aligns across 7 bases. Germline V gene data show CDR1 as SGDLS and CDR2 as YYNGEE. This CDR3 is built from 17 residues. With 3 bases clipped from V and 1 base from J, the junction kept 11 bases outside the gene matches. The DNA for the CDR3 is TGTGCCAGCAGCGATCGTCCACTAGCGACCCGCACAGATACGCAGTATTTT. Translating gives CASSDRPLATRTDTQYF.

This chain links TRBV12-3 or TRBV12-4 with TRBJ2-5; TRBD2 matches 7 bases. With V trimmed by 2 bases and J by 5 bases, 2 bases remained unmatched. The CDR3 loop spans 13 amino acids. The DNA for the CDR3 is TGTGCCAGCAGTTTATGGGGAGGGGAGACCCAGTACTTC. It translates to CASSLWGGETQYF.

The genes are TRBV27 and TRBJ1-1; D might be TRBD1 (6 bases). The CDR3 is 14 residues long. The germline CDR1 and CDR2 sequences are MNHEY and SMNVEV (reference sequence). Trimming cost V 4 bases and J 1 base, with 10 bases left between them. CDR3 sequence reads: CASSWLGQNTEAFF. The CDR3 nucleotides read TGTGCCAGCAGTTGGCTGGGACAGAACACTGAAGCTTTCTTT.

This chain connects TRBV7-3 to TRBJ2-3; 7 bases fit TRBD2. V lost 10 bases and J lost 4; bases outside the gene matches: 20. Germline lookup yields CDR1 SGHTA and CDR2 FQGTGA. CDR3 size: 17 residues. The CDR3 region has the DNA TGTGCCAATCCACCCCCGGGACGGGTTGGGGGGGCAGATACGCAGTATTTT. Its translation: CANPPPGRVGGADTQYF. The full variable domain, with the rest looked up from reference TRBV7-3 and TRBJ2-3, is GAGVSQTPSNKVTEKGKYVELRCDPISGHTALYWYRQSLGQGPEFLIYFQGTGAADDSGLPNDRFFAVRPEGSVSTLKIQRTERGDSAVYLCANPPPGRVGGADTQYFGPGTRLTVL.

The chain has TRBV4-3 and TRBJ1-1; the D gene is possibly TRBD1 (5 bases). CDR3 length equals 16 residues. V was trimmed by 1 base and J by 3 bases, leaving 15 bases between them. In germline, CDR1 is LGHNA, CDR2 YSLEER. This CDR3 reads CASSQASMGPHTEAFF. DNA of the CDR3: TGCGCCAGCAGCCAAGCGAGTATGGGGCCTCACACTGAAGCTTTCTTT.

This clone was detected ten times or more. V usage is TRBV30 and J usage is TRBJ2-1; D perhaps matches TRBD2 (6 bases). Between the trimmed V and J ends, which lost 3 bases and 2 bases, there was a span of 14 bases. Germline V CDR1 and CDR2: GTSNPN, SVGIG (reference sequence). The CDR3 runs 15 residues. CDR3 sequence (DNA): TGTGCCTGGAGGGAACGCGGGATACCCTACAATGAGCAGTTCTTC. This translates into CAWRERGIPYNEQFF.

This clone appeared a few times. V and J are TRBV18 and TRBJ2-1; D perhaps matches TRBD2 (5 bases). Trimming took 2 bases from V and 8 from J, leaving 13 bases between them. Germline CDR1 and CDR2: KGHSH and LQKENI. This CDR3 has 14 residues. The CDR3 is CASSPGSSAHEQFF. The CDR3 DNA sequence: TGTGCCAGCTCACCAGGGAGCTCCGCTCATGAGCAGTTCTTC.

The chain couples TRBV7-9 to TRBJ2-1; TRBD1 might be the D (5 bases). The CDR3 loop spans 14 amino acids. CDR1 and CDR2 (germline): SEHNR, FQNEAQ (reference sequence). The V and J ends lost 5 bases and 6 bases respectively, with 14 bases between them. The CDR3 sequence is CASSPTQVRNEQFF. The CDR3 nucleotides are TGTGCCAGCAGCCCCACACAGGTACGCAATGAGCAGTTCTTC.

J is TRBJ2-3 and V is TRBV2; tentative D call: TRBD1 (6 bases). CDR3 length: 15 residues. CDR1 SNHLY and CDR2 FYNNEI come from the germline V gene. Trimming took off 6 bases at V and 2 bases at J, with 15 bases between the two ends. The CDR3, as DNA: TGTGCCAGCAGCGTGGGGGCAGGCGACACAGATACGCAGTATTTT. Translation: CASSVGAGDTDTQYF.

The genes are TRBV12-3 or TRBV12-4 and TRBJ2-1; D not resolved. The ends were cut back, 0 bases at V and 11 bases at J, with 11 bases in the middle. The CDR3 is 13 amino acids. CDR3 residues: CASSLARRKKQFF. The CDR3 DNA reads as TGTGCCAGCAGTTTAGCCCGCAGGAAGAAGCAGTTCTTC.

This sequence joins TRBV19 and TRBJ2-3; a possible D gene is TRBD1 (5 bases). V shed 4 bases and J shed 6 bases, with 17 bases lying between them. This CDR3 has 15 residues. The germline V gene encodes CDR1 LNHDA and CDR2 SQIVND (reference sequence). The CDR3 region has the DNA TGTGCCAGTAGTACCCGACAGACGTCCTTTGATACGCAGTATTTT. Translated: CASSTRQTSFDTQYF.

The chain couples TRBV19 to TRBJ2-4; tentative D call: TRBD1 (6 bases). This CDR3 is 16 amino acids long. With 5 bases removed from V and 2 bases from J, the gap between germline ends came to 16 bases. Germline V lookup: CDR1 LNHDA, CDR2 SQIVND (reference sequence). In nucleotides, the CDR3 is TGTGCCAGTAGTCCAGGGACAACCTCTTCCAAAAACATTCAGTACTTC. It specifies CASSPGTTSSKNIQYF.

The sample holds one count of this clone. The V gene is TRBV27, the J gene TRBJ2-3; perhaps TRBD1 as D (6 bases). V was clipped by 2 bases and J by 2 bases, with 23 bases between them. CDR3 length equals 19 residues. Germline V CDR1 and CDR2: MNHEY, SMNVEV (reference sequence). CDR3 in DNA: TGTGCCAGCAGTTTAAGGGGGACAATGGACTTTGTGGACACAGATACGCAGTATTTT. This codes for CASSLRGTMDFVDTDTQYF.